One T cell receptor (beta chain) is described in this entry. Its antigen is not yet known. No base quality information exists; no much larger clone differs at one position. To synthesize cDNA, template-switch 5'RACE was performed with a primer carrying a 10-nucleotide random unique molecular identifier so that each TCR transcript was tagged. Over 190 million TCR-beta sequences, covering 15-18 subjects, were produced in each sequencing run. The RNeasy kit was used to extract total RNA. Using the KAPA Real-time Library Amplification kit, TCR-beta VDJ regions were amplified with primers for the TCR constant region and the 5'RACE anchor. A first PCR added sample indexes and Illumina adaptors, after which a second PCR increased the library yield. After purification with Ampure beads, the TCR product of roughly 650 bp was size-selected on a 2% E-gel SizeSelection system. Before pooling, libraries had their quality checked on a Bioanalyzer, their concentration measured with Qubit, and their quantity determined with the Kapa Library Quantification kit. An Illumina HiSeq 2500 was used to sequence the libraries paired-end at 2 x 150 bp. To increase sequence diversity, roughly 25-31% phiX was spiked into each library pool. From the authors' description of their analysis: Quality-filtered reads were processed with the UMI-based MiGEC pipeline, which removed over 85% of raw TCR sequences during error correction. IMGT germline references were used for aligning VDJ genes, and each clonotype was defined as a unique CDR3 amino acid sequence together with its V-J genes. Clonal expansion, Shannon diversity and CDR3 relatedness (CalcPairwiseDistances, ClusterSamples) were evaluated with VDJtools, and phylogenetic trees were built with CLCbio workbench. Expanded clones were defined as having at least 8 unique UMIs, based on coefficient-of-variation modelling across technical triplicates. TCRdb reanalyzed the raw reads on its own, using fastp at Q25 for trimming and MiXCR for clone calling, and kept in-frame beta chains. Entries are consolidated by CDR3 protein sequence, retaining the most common genes and DNA. The authors' filters were not applied to this entry. The sample records around 69,000 distinct CDR3 sequences, 4.5% of which are singletons. The ten largest clones add up to about 6.9% of the sample.

The sample belongs to a study of neurological immune-mediated disorders (dated by TCRdb to about 2019). Some background on the complete study: Among the roughly 34 multiple sclerosis patients, relapsing-remitting MS accounted for approximately 30 and secondary progressive MS accounted for 3. The cohort comprised 68 subjects: approximately 15 HAM/TSP patients, some 34 multiple sclerosis patients and about 20 healthy controls. Alongside PBMC samples, the set of more than 80 TCR-beta libraries contained longitudinal samples, technical triplicates, and paired CD4+ and CD8+ T-cell subsets that had been sorted. Peripheral blood TCR-beta repertoires from HTLV-I-associated myelopathy (HAM/TSP) patients, multiple sclerosis patients and healthy controls were compared by UMI-based sequencing.

Trimming takes 5 bases from V and 1 base from J, and the germline ends sit 8 bases apart. CDR1 and CDR2, looked up from the germline V gene, are SGHTA and FQGNSA. Including cysteine and phenylalanine, the CDR3 has 13 amino acids. The kept DNA is CDR3 alone, 39 bases in frame from the first base. The research as a whole found: Repertoires from 18 of 34 MS patients were grouped by phylogenetic analysis into a cluster of related CDR3 sequences, suggesting a possible repertoire-level signature. No identical CDR3 amino acid sequences were found to be shared among expanded clones across subjects, suggesting that TCR-beta repertoires were private in all groups. TCR clonal expansion was highest in HAM/TSP patients and lowest in MS patients, with MS patients falling below even healthy controls. No clinical or MRI features were associated with the MS cluster, and the authors said that larger cohorts are needed.

For the unsorted PBMC libraries, 2 million PBMCs were stored in RNAlater at -80 degrees C until RNA extraction and were used to generate the libraries. Multiple sclerosis patients were enrolled in a US clinical protocol under which disease progression was evaluated by magnetic resonance imaging. Peripheral blood was subjected to Ficoll-Hypaque density gradient centrifugation to isolate PBMCs, which were then cryopreserved in liquid nitrogen. This TCR derives from a man between 25 and 39 years old with multiple sclerosis. The rearranged segments are TRBV7-2 and TRBJ1-1; a confident D gene designation cannot be given. Sequencing was done on a sample of PBMCs. The nucleotide sequence reads as follows: TGTGCCAGCAGCCATACATGGAACACTGAAGCTTTCTTT. Translated, this gives CASSHTWNTEAFF.